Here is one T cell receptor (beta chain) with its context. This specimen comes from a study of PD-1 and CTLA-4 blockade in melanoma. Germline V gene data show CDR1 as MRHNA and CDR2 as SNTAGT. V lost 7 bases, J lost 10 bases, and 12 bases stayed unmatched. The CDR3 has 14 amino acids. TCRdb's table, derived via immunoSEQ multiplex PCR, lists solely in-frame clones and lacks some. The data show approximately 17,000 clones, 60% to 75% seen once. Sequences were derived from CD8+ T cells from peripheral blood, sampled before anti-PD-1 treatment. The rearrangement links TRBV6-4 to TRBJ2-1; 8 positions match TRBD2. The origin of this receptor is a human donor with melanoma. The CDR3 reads CASTARGGALEQFF. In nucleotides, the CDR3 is TGTGCCAGCACCGCACGGGGGGGGGCACTAGAGCAGTTCTTC.